The text below deals with one T cell receptor (beta chain). This entry is derived from a study of shared clonotypes between healthy human individuals. The donors, healthy adults who were HIV-negative, had experienced no recent acute infections or vaccinations. Germline V gene data show CDR1 as KGHSH and CDR2 as LQKENI. The CDR3 extends over 15 amino acids. Trimming took off 1 base at V and 2 bases at J, with 12 bases between the two ends. How the authors handled the data: ImmunoSEQ output lacked quality scores and full-length reads, limiting matched filtering. Profiling relied on immunoSEQ multiplex PCR, and the TCRdb table lists in-frame clones only, not all of them. V, J and clone size reflect that table, while D and trimming were determined from the DNA. The table shows around 330,000 clones, with approximately 79% occurring only once.

This receptor was obtained from a man aged 25 to 40 in good health. The chain carries TRBV18 and TRBJ2-7, with D maybe TRBD2 (6 bases). Sample: memory CD4+ T cells sorted from blood. Subset in this sample: CD45RA-negative fraction. The CDR3 DNA reads as TGTGCCAGCTCACCACGGGGGGTTGTCCCCTACGAGCAGTACTTC. Translating it yields CASSPRGVVPYEQYF.